The clone carrying this T cell receptor (beta chain) was picked up one time. These data belong to a study of blood T cell repertoires in COVID-19. About the study: The United States, Italy and Spain supplied acute and convalescent COVID-19 samples. The cDNA or gDNA used as material had been derived from T cells, B-cell-depleted T cells, or PBMCs.

The authors' processing: By means of reference gene primer amplification, nucleated cell counts were estimated. Produced via immunoSEQ multiplex PCR; TCRdb's table is partial and in-frame only. The V and J calls and the clone size are those of that table, but D and trimming were determined from the DNA. The sample includes about 52,000 clones, roughly four fifths seen only once; the top ten take roughly 7.1%. The CDR3 runs 19 residues. V gave up 2 bases and J gave up 1 base; unmatched junction bases: 13. Germline assignment: CDR1 SGHKS and CDR2 YYEKEE (reference sequence). This sequence originates from a man in his 70s with active COVID-19. The chain employs TRBV5-5 and TRBJ1-1; 11 bases fit TRBD1. Sequenced sample: peripheral blood. The chain's CDR3 is CASSLLGQGATHRNTEAFF. CDR3 sequence (DNA): TGTGCCAGCAGCTTACTAGGACAGGGGGCTACACACAGGAACACTGAAGCTTTCTTT.